Included here is one TCR beta chain sequence, with context. This specimen belongs to a study of CD8+ T cells in alopecia areata. Study-level background: Patients received oral tofacitinib, 5 to 10 mg twice daily, for moderate-to-severe alopecia areata.

Cell sorting on a FACSAria was used to separate CD4+ and CD8+ T cells from the PBMCs. RNA, once extracted, was reverse transcribed into cDNA for use as the sequencing template. Assay used: immunoSEQ multiplex PCR; TCRdb lists only in-frame clones, some missing. The sample consists of about 91,000 clones, under 45% of them appearing once. The CDR3 is 13 amino acids. Trimming cost V 5 bases and J 4 bases, with 11 bases left between them. The germline CDR1 and CDR2 sequences are SGHRS and YFSETQ. This clonotype was sampled from a human donor with alopecia areata. The chain has TRBV5-1 and TRBJ2-3; D not certain. The sequenced sample consisted of CD4+ T cells sorted from blood. The CDR3 DNA is TGCGCCAGCAGGGCTAGTAGGCCAGATACGCAGTATTTT. Residues: CASRASRPDTQYF.